These 26 T cell receptor beta chains were all obtained from the same sample, sequenced in a study of OX40 agonist ivuxolimab in advanced cancers. Sequencing was performed with immunoSEQ multiplex PCR; in TCRdb, only in-frame clones are kept and a portion is missing. The table records roughly 76,000 clones, 84% of them present only once. The starting material was CD4+ or CD8+ T cells sorted from blood, obtained in a trial of the OX40 agonist ivuxolimab. The receptors stem from an adult with an advanced solid tumor such as melanoma, head and neck, liver or kidney cancer.

J is TRBJ2-5 and V is TRBV27, with D perhaps TRBD1 or TRBD2 (5 bases each). Germline-derived CDR1 and CDR2 are MNHEY and SMNVEV (reference sequence). This CDR3 is 12 amino acids long. The V and J ends lost 4 bases and 4 bases respectively, with 7 bases between them. CDR3 in amino acids: CASSYGGETQYF. The CDR3 bases are TGTGCCAGCAGTTATGGGGGAGAGACCCAGTACTTC.

The chain has TRBV7-2 and TRBJ2-4; D may correspond to TRBD1 or TRBD2 (7 bases each). CDR3 length: 14 amino acids. Germline values: CDR1 SGHTA, CDR2 FQGNSA. Trimming pared 5 bases from V and 8 bases from J, leaving 16 bases between. CDR3 sequence reads: CASSPGGGGHIQYF. DNA for the CDR3: TGTGCCAGCAGCCCAGGGGGAGGGGGACACATTCAGTACTTC. Full variable domain (remainder filled in from reference TRBV7-2 and TRBJ2-4): GAGVSQSPSNKVTEKGKDVELRCDPISGHTALYWYRQSLGQGLEFLIYFQGNSAPDKSGLPSDRFSAERTGGSVSTLTIQRTQQEDSAVYLCASSPGGGGHIQYFGAGTRLSVL.

The chain links TRBV5-6 to TRBJ1-6; TRBD1 might be the D (5 bases). V shed 4 bases and J shed 10 bases, with 15 bases lying between them. The CDR3 sequence is 14 residues long. From germline, CDR1 is SGHDT and CDR2 YYEEEE. The CDR3 region has the DNA TGTGCCAGCAGCCCACGGGGACTTGGATCACCCCTCCACTTT. Translated: CASSPRGLGSPLHF.

V usage is TRBV5-1 and J usage is TRBJ2-1, with a possible D match to TRBD2 (6 bases). The CDR3 loop spans 14 amino acids. Germline CDR1 reads SGHRS; CDR2 reads YFSETQ. V lost 2 bases and J lost 2, with 8 bases in between. CDR3 sequence: CASSFTGAYNEQFF. CDR3 bases: TGCGCCAGCAGCTTTACGGGAGCCTACAATGAGCAGTTCTTC.

The V and J genes are TRBV7-9 and TRBJ2-1, with D possibly matching TRBD2 (5 bases). V was trimmed by 8 bases and J by 4 bases, leaving 15 bases between them. CDR1 is SEHNR, CDR2 FQNEAQ, per germline (reference sequence). The CDR3 totals 14 residues. Written as DNA, the CDR3 is TGTGCCAGCGAACGGGATCAAGGATACAATGAGCAGTTCTTC. Its translation: CASERDQGYNEQFF. Looking up the rest from reference TRBV7-9 and TRBJ2-1 gives the full variable domain: DTGVSQNPRHKITKRGQNVTFRCDPISEHNRLYWYRQTLGQGPEFLTYFQNEAQLEKSRLLSDRFSAERPKGSFSTLEIQRTEQGDSAMYLCASERDQGYNEQFFGPGTRLTVL.

The chain uses TRBV2 and TRBJ1-2; a weak D match, TRBD1 (6 bases). CDR3 length: 14 amino acids. V was cut by 9 bases and J by 4 bases, with 18 bases left in between. Looked up from germline, CDR1 is SNHLY and CDR2 is FYNNEI. This CDR3 reads CARDTTGSRYGYTF. The CDR3 coding sequence is TGTGCCAGGGACACAACAGGGTCCCGCTATGGCTACACCTTC. Based on the CDR3 plus reference TRBV2 and TRBJ1-2, the full variable domain is EPEVTQTPSHQVTQMGQEVILRCVPISNHLYFYWYRQILGQKVEFLVSFYNNEISEKSEIFDDQFSVERPDGSNFTLKIRSTKLEDSAMYFCARDTTGSRYGYTFGSGTRLTVV.

The chain uses TRBV18 and TRBJ2-5; 10 nucleotides agree with TRBD1. Germline-derived CDR1 and CDR2 are KGHSH and LQKENI. V lost 4 bases to trimming and J lost 3 bases; unmatched junction nucleotides: 2. This CDR3 has 14 amino acids. The CDR3 reads CASSLTGGKETQYF. The CDR3 coding sequence is TGTGCCAGCTCACTGACAGGGGGCAAAGAGACCCAGTACTTC.

The chain links TRBV5-4 to TRBJ1-4, with no clear D. Per germline, CDR1 SGHNT and CDR2 YYREEE (reference sequence). Trimming took off 7 bases at V and 8 bases at J, with 12 bases between the two ends. The CDR3 runs 12 residues. The CDR3 DNA reads TGTGCCAGCCATCCGTCTGGAGAAAAACTGTTTTTT. Translating it yields CASHPSGEKLFF.

The chain couples TRBV10-3 to TRBJ1-5; D not certain. The germline V gene encodes CDR1 ENHRY and CDR2 SYGVKD. CDR3 length equals 15 residues. The germline V and J ends were trimmed by 0 bases and 2 bases, with 8 bases remaining between them. CDR3: CAISESREGNQPQHF. CDR3 DNA sequence: TGTGCCATCAGTGAGTCGAGGGAGGGCAATCAGCCCCAGCATTTT.

The rearrangement uses TRBV5-1 and TRBJ2-5; the match to TRBD2 covers 9 bases. The CDR3 is made up of 15 amino acids. V shed 8 bases and J 2 bases; nucleotides not matched to a gene: 10. Germline CDR1 and CDR2: SGHRS and YFSETQ. The CDR3 loop is CASQFGGGEQETQYF. For the CDR3, the DNA is TGCGCCAGTCAGTTCGGCGGGGGGGAACAAGAGACCCAGTACTTC.

The chain couples TRBV28 to TRBJ2-1; 7 nucleotides match TRBD1. With 2 bases clipped from V and 7 bases from J, the junction kept 17 bases outside the gene matches. CDR3 size: 18 residues. CDR1 and CDR2 from the germline V gene are MDHEN and SYDVKM. The CDR3 here is CASSLGSARPGGQNEQFF. The CDR3 DNA reads as TGTGCCAGCAGTTTAGGGAGTGCCCGGCCAGGGGGACAGAATGAGCAGTTCTTC.

The J gene is TRBJ2-7, the V gene TRBV19; D is uncertain. CDR1 and CDR2 (germline): LNHDA, SQIVND (reference sequence). The CDR3 sequence is 14 residues long. V lost 5 bases and J 0 bases, leaving 11 bases between the germline ends. The CDR3 DNA reads TGTGCCAGTAGTCCCGGCGCAGACTCCTACGAGCAGTACTTC. It is translated as CASSPGADSYEQYF.

The J gene is TRBJ2-3, the V gene TRBV6-4; a possible D gene is TRBD2 (6 bases). This CDR3 has 14 residues. CDR1 and CDR2 (germline): MRHNA, SNTAGT. Trimming left V 3 bases short and J 3 bases short, with 10 bases between. Here the CDR3 DNA reads TGTGCCAGCAGTGAAGCGGGTGGTACAGATACGCAGTATTTT. The encoded protein is CASSEAGGTDTQYF.

The J gene is TRBJ2-2, the V gene TRBV18; D is uncertain. Trimming pared 3 bases from V and 3 bases from J, leaving 5 bases between. The CDR3 spans 13 residues. CDR1 is KGHSH and CDR2 is LQKENI in the germline V gene. CDR3 residues: CASSPRDTGELFF. The CDR3 DNA reads as TGTGCCAGCTCACCTAGGGACACCGGGGAGCTGTTTTTT. The whole variable domain, filled in from reference TRBV18 and TRBJ2-2, reads NAGVMQNPRHLVRRRGQEARLRCSPMKGHSHVYWYRQLPEEGLKFMVYLQKENIIDESGMPKERFSAEFPKEGPSILRIQQVVRGDSAAYFCASSPRDTGELFFGEGSRLTVL.

The V gene is TRBV7-9, the J gene TRBJ1-1, with TRBD1 matching 11 bases. The CDR3 runs to 17 residues. CDR1 is SEHNR, CDR2 FQNEAQ, per germline (reference sequence). V trimming: 4 bases; J trimming: 1 base; junction bases outside the gene matches: 8. The CDR3 DNA reads TGTGCCAGCAGCTCCAAAGGACAGGGGGCGACGAACACTGAAGCTTTCTTT. Translating gives CASSSKGQGATNTEAFF.

The chain links TRBV2 to TRBJ2-1, with TRBD1 matching over 9 bases. V shed 5 bases and J 7 bases; nucleotides not matched to a gene: 3. Germline assignment: CDR1 SNHLY and CDR2 FYNNEI. The CDR3 has 13 amino acids. The CDR3 loop reads CASSPGTGNEQFF. CDR3 DNA: TGTGCCAGCAGTCCCGGGACAGGGAATGAGCAGTTCTTC.

The rearrangement uses TRBV5-1 and TRBJ2-7; D might be TRBD2 (6 bases). The CDR3 has 14 amino acids. Trimming took off 0 bases at V and 11 bases at J, with 18 bases between the two ends. The germline CDR1 and CDR2 sequences are SGHRS and YFSETQ. The CDR3 reads CASSLAAGQGLKYF. The CDR3 nucleotides are TGCGCCAGCAGCTTGGCCGCAGGGCAGGGACTGAAGTACTTC.

The chain couples TRBV7-9 to TRBJ1-1; D unresolved. With 5 bases removed from V and 1 base from J, the gap between germline ends came to 11 bases. The V gene's germline CDR1 is SEHNR and CDR2 FQNEAQ (reference sequence). The CDR3 length is 14 residues. The CDR3 nucleotides read TGTGCCAGCAGCCTATGGGGTTCGAACACTGAAGCTTTCTTT. This codes for CASSLWGSNTEAFF.

CDR3 DNA: TGTGCCAGCAGTTACTCGTCTTTTGAACAGCCCCAGCATTTT. Its translation is CASSYSSFEQPQHF. This chain links TRBV6-5 with TRBJ1-5; D is undetermined. CDR1 is MNHEY, CDR2 SVGAGI, per germline. Trimming removed 0 bases at V and 7 bases at J, with 10 bases between. CDR3 length equals 14 residues.

V gene TRBV4-2 combines with J gene TRBJ2-7, with D unresolved. The CDR3 totals 12 residues. The V end lost 5 bases, the J end lost 5 bases, and 10 bases lay between the germline ends. CDR1 is LGHNA, CDR2 YNFKEQ, per germline. The CDR3 is CASSLRDDEQYF. In DNA, the CDR3 is TGTGCCAGCAGCTTGCGTGACGACGAGCAGTACTTC.

This clone has just a few counts. This chain joins TRBV19 and TRBJ1-2; D not resolved. V was clipped by 3 bases and J by 2 bases, with 10 bases between them. The germline V gene has CDR1 LNHDA and CDR2 SQIVND (reference sequence). The CDR3 covers 14 residues. CDR3 amino acids: CASSIIPSNYGYTF. CDR3 DNA sequence: TGTGCCAGTAGTATTATCCCGTCCAACTATGGCTACACCTTC.

This chain connects TRBV5-1 to TRBJ1-1, with a possible D match to TRBD1 (5 bases). V was trimmed by 6 bases and J by 4 bases, leaving 16 bases between them. The CDR3 consists of 14 residues. Per germline, CDR1 SGHRS and CDR2 YFSETQ. The CDR3 sequence: CASILTPGGTEAFF. CDR3 DNA: TGCGCCAGCATCCTCACGCCGGGGGGCACTGAAGCTTTCTTT.

V usage is TRBV7-2 and J usage is TRBJ1-3; 8 nucleotides line up with TRBD1. Germline assignment: CDR1 SGHTA and CDR2 FQGNSA. V shed 3 bases and J 0 bases; nucleotides not matched to a gene: 7. The CDR3 extends over 17 amino acids. In DNA, the CDR3 is TGTGCCAGCAGCTTCCGGGGACAGGATGCCTCTGGAAACACCATATATTTT. Protein sequence: CASSFRGQDASGNTIYF. Filled out from reference TRBV7-2 and TRBJ1-3, the complete variable domain reads GAGVSQSPSNKVTEKGKDVELRCDPISGHTALYWYRQSLGQGLEFLIYFQGNSAPDKSGLPSDRFSAERTGGSVSTLTIQRTQQEDSAVYLCASSFRGQDASGNTIYFGEGSWLTVV.

This chain connects TRBV18 to TRBJ2-5; 13 nucleotides match TRBD2. Germline CDR1 and CDR2: KGHSH and LQKENI. The CDR3 is made up of 18 amino acids. V shed 3 bases, J shed 2 bases, and the junction held 9 bases outside the gene matches. The CDR3 DNA is TGTGCCAGCTCACCGAAGACCGGGACTAGCGGGATTCAAGAGACCCAGTACTTC. It translates to CASSPKTGTSGIQETQYF.

The chain couples TRBV7-9 to TRBJ1-2; TRBD1 aligns across 10 bases. The trim removed 5 bases at V and 3 bases at J, leaving 6 bases unmatched. Per germline, CDR1 SEHNR and CDR2 FQNEAQ (reference sequence). The CDR3 runs 15 residues. CDR3 protein: CASSPKTGGDYGYTF. The CDR3 DNA reads TGTGCCAGCAGCCCAAAGACAGGGGGCGACTATGGCTACACCTTC. Full variable domain (rest looked up from reference TRBV7-9 and TRBJ1-2): DTGVSQNPRHKITKRGQNVTFRCDPISEHNRLYWYRQTLGQGPEFLTYFQNEAQLEKSRLLSDRFSAERPKGSFSTLEIQRTEQGDSAMYLCASSPKTGGDYGYTFGSGTRLTVV.

The genes are TRBV6-5 and TRBJ1-1, with D perhaps TRBD1 (5 bases). From germline, CDR1 is MNHEY and CDR2 SVGAGI. The CDR3 loop spans 15 amino acids. Between the trimmed V and J ends, which lost 2 bases and 3 bases, there was a span of 13 bases. The CDR3 region has the DNA TGTGCCAGCAGTTACCTCGGGACGTGGCACACTGAAGCTTTCTTT. Residues: CASSYLGTWHTEAFF.